These T cell receptor beta chains were read from a single sample in a study of blood T cell repertoires in COVID-19. This table comes from immunoSEQ multiplex PCR, and its TCRdb copy is limited to in-frame clones, with some not included. The sample contains approximately 220,000 clones, 83% of which appear only once. The specimen sequenced was peripheral blood. These receptors all stem from a woman aged 45-59 years with acute or convalescent COVID-19. Both conserved end residues are part of each CDR3. D genes are given only for firm matches. Clone sizes are given selectively: once, few, many, or a class where the clone is expanded.

d_call	clone_size	v_call	j_call	cdr3_nt	cdr3_aa
TRBD2	NA	TRBV20-1	TRBJ2-1	TGCAGTGCTAGTAGGCAGGGACTAGAGCAGTTCTTC	CSASRQGLEQFF
NA	NA	TRBV28	TRBJ2-5	TGTGCCAGTTGGTTCGGGGAGACCCAGTACTTC	CASWFGETQYF
NA	NA	TRBV28	TRBJ1-2	TGTGCCAGCAGGAAGGATACAGGGTCTGGCTACACCTTC	CASRKDTGSGYTF
TRBD2	NA	TRBV28	TRBJ2-7	TGTGCCAGCAGACAAGTGGGAGGGGAGAGCCCCTACGAGCAGTACTTC	CASRQVGGESPYEQYF
TRBD1	NA	TRBV28	TRBJ2-2	TGTGCCAGCGGAAAGGACAGGGGGGTACCATACACCGGGGAGCTGTTTTTT	CASGKDRGVPYTGELFF
TRBD1	NA	TRBV19	TRBJ1-5	TGTGCCTCGATCCCCGGCGACAGGGGAAACCAGCCCCAGCATTTT	CASIPGDRGNQPQHF
NA	few	TRBV28	TRBJ1-2	TGTGCCAGCATCCCCACCGACAGCTATGGCTACACCTTC	CASIPTDSYGYTF
TRBD1	NA	TRBV9	TRBJ2-2	TGTGCCAGCAGCCCCCACGGGACAGACAACACCGGGGAGCTGTTTTTT	CASSPHGTDNTGELFF
NA	few	TRBV18	TRBJ2-5	TGTGCCAGCTCACCACTACCTGTCGCAGGCCAAGAGACCCAGTACTTC	CASSPLPVAGQETQYF
NA	once	TRBV6-7	TRBJ2-3	TGTGCCAGCAGACGCCCCTTCGGTGAGCTAGGGGGTAGCACAGATACGCAGTATTTT	CASRRPFGELGGSTDTQYF